These 22 T cell receptor beta chains share one sample of origin, sequenced in a study of siplizumab effects on memory and regulatory T cells (dated by TCRdb to about 2019). Receptor libraries were prepared by the immunoSEQ multiplex PCR assay. TCRdb retrieved this table from immuneACCESS and kept in-frame rearrangements only. Not all clones are present; in checked studies, unresolved V genes account for under half, and no reason is known for the remainder. Within this sample are about 97,000 clones, with about nine tenths of them counted one time only. The ten largest clones add up to around 12% of the sample. The sequenced material came from non-Treg CD4+ T cells sorted from blood. Explained via the paper, the cell subset or site label denotes: FACS-sorted unstimulated CD4+ non-regulatory T cells. All receptors come from a human donor in good health.

This chain joins TRBV10-3 and TRBJ2-5; D remains unclear. Trimming stripped 1 base from V and 4 bases from J, with 7 bases between. The CDR3 totals 13 residues. Germline V gene sequence: CDR1 ENHRY, CDR2 SYGVKD. CDR3 DNA sequence: TGTGCCATCAGTGAGTTGCCGGGAGAGACCCAGTACTTC. Translation gives CAISELPGETQYF.

About this clone: Germline and junction disagree at one end, which may indicate a read error. The gene calls are TRBV6-5 and TRBJ2-7, with 7 nucleotides matching TRBD1. Germline lookup yields CDR1 MNHEY and CDR2 SVGAGI. The CDR3 spans 13 residues. The CDR3 reads CASRSGGSSEQYF. CDR3 nucleotides: TGTGCCAGCAGGTCAGGGGGATCCTCCGAGCAGTACTTC.

The chain has TRBV10-2 and TRBJ2-2; TRBD2 matches at 11 bases. Germline V gene sequence: CDR1 WSHSY, CDR2 SAAADI. The CDR3 consists of 15 residues. The V segment lost 6 bases and the J segment 6 bases; nucleotides outside the gene matches: 6. The CDR3 sequence is CASRLAGVDPGELFF. As DNA, the CDR3 is TGCGCCAGCAGACTAGCGGGAGTTGATCCCGGGGAGCTGTTTTTT.

V gene TRBV6-5 combines with J gene TRBJ1-2, with a weak D call TRBD1 (5 bases). The V gene lost 2 bases and the J gene lost 0 bases, with 10 bases spanning the gap. The length of the CDR3 is 15 residues. Germline CDR1 reads MNHEY; CDR2 reads SVGAGI. CDR3 in amino acids: CASSYGDGANYGYTF. The CDR3 DNA reads TGTGCCAGCAGTTACGGGGACGGAGCTAACTATGGCTACACCTTC.

The rearrangement joins TRBV6-6 to TRBJ1-2; D remains unclear. Germline V gives CDR1 MNHNY, CDR2 SVGAGI (reference sequence). This CDR3 has 12 amino acids. Trimming left V 0 bases short and J 5 bases short, with 4 bases between. The DNA of the CDR3 is TGTGCCAGCAGTTACTCAGGGTATGGCTACACCTTC. The encoded protein is CASSYSGYGYTF.

The chain employs TRBV7-3 and TRBJ2-2, with unresolved D. The CDR3 consists of 14 residues. Germline-derived CDR1 and CDR2 are SGHTA and FQGTGA. V shed 4 bases and J shed 7 bases, with 13 bases lying between them. This CDR3 reads CASSSLSWDGELFF. The CDR3 DNA reads TGTGCCAGCAGCTCCTTAAGCTGGGACGGGGAGCTGTTTTTT. Full variable domain (rest looked up from reference TRBV7-3 and TRBJ2-2): GAGVSQTPSNKVTEKGKYVELRCDPISGHTALYWYRQSLGQGPEFLIYFQGTGAADDSGLPNDRFFAVRPEGSVSTLKIQRTERGDSAVYLCASSSLSWDGELFFGEGSRLTVL.

This chain joins TRBV9 and TRBJ2-2, with unresolved D. Trimming took off 3 bases at V and 7 bases at J, with 10 bases between the two ends. Germline V gene sequence: CDR1 SGDLS, CDR2 YYNGEE. The CDR3 runs 13 residues. DNA for the CDR3: TGTGCCAGCAGCGGGAGAACGGTCGGGGAGCTGTTTTTT. This translates into CASSGRTVGELFF. Full variable domain (rest looked up from reference TRBV9 and TRBJ2-2): DSGVTQTPKHLITATGQRVTLRCSPRSGDLSVYWYQQSLDQGLQFLIQYYNGEERAKGNILERFSAQQFPDLHSELNLSSLELGDSALYFCASSGRTVGELFFGEGSRLTVL.

This clone was observed a few times. The chain employs TRBV29-1 and TRBJ2-4; maybe TRBD2 (5 bases). There are 12 residues in the CDR3. Deletions cut 6 bases from V and 9 bases from J, with 15 bases between. Per the germline V gene, CDR1 is SQVTM and CDR2 is ANQGSEA. The CDR3 protein is CSVGPRGSIQYF. CDR3 coding DNA: TGCAGCGTGGGCCCCCGGGGTAGCATTCAGTACTTC.

The chain combines TRBV5-6 with TRBJ2-1, with TRBD2 identical over 12 bases. The trim removed 4 bases at V and 5 bases at J, leaving 4 bases unmatched. The CDR3 totals 15 residues. Germline assignment: CDR1 SGHDT and CDR2 YYEEEE. The CDR3 DNA reads TGTGCCAGCAGCGTACTAGCGGGAGGCCACAATGAGCAGTTCTTC. The encoded protein is CASSVLAGGHNEQFF. Drawing the rest from reference TRBV5-6 and TRBJ2-1, the complete variable domain is DAGVTQSPTHLIKTRGQQVTLRCSPKSGHDTVSWYQQALGQGPQFIFQYYEEEERQRGNFPDRFSGHQFPNYSSELNVNALLLGDSALYLCASSVLAGGHNEQFFGPGTRLTVL.

The CDR3 coding sequence is TGTGCCAGCTCACCACTTCTAACAGGGAACACCGGGGAGCTGTTTTTT. It yields the protein CASSPLLTGNTGELFF. The chain carries TRBV18 and TRBJ2-2, with TRBD1 as a possible D gene (5 bases). From germline, CDR1 is KGHSH and CDR2 LQKENI. This CDR3 comprises 16 residues. V was shortened by 1 base and J by 1 base, with 10 bases between the two germline ends.

V gene TRBV6-1 combines with J gene TRBJ2-1; weak D call: TRBD2 (6 bases). The CDR3 contains 15 residues. Per germline, CDR1 MNHNS and CDR2 SASEGT. Trimming took off 6 bases at V and 6 bases at J, with 18 bases between the two ends. DNA of the CDR3: TGTGCCAGCAGAGAAACCGGGACTTGGTCCAATGAGCAGTTCTTC. Amino acids: CASRETGTWSNEQFF.

The chain links TRBV13 to TRBJ2-7, with D possibly matching TRBD2 (6 bases). Trimming removed 5 bases at V and 2 bases at J, with 13 bases between. Germline assignment: CDR1 PRHDT and CDR2 FYEKMQ (reference sequence). The CDR3 is made up of 14 amino acids. The CDR3 region is CASSSQRAAYEQYF. CDR3 coding DNA: TGTGCCAGCAGCAGCCAGCGGGCCGCCTACGAGCAGTACTTC.

This clone was detected only once. V usage is TRBV11-3 and J usage is TRBJ2-2, with D possibly being TRBD2 (7 bases). V dropped 5 bases and J dropped 7 bases, with 17 bases sitting between them. This CDR3 comprises 15 residues. The germline V gene encodes CDR1 SGHNT and CDR2 YENEEA. CDR3: CASSPVGGAGGELFF. The CDR3 DNA reads TGTGCCAGCAGCCCCGTGGGGGGGGCAGGCGGGGAGCTGTTTTTT.

The V and J genes are TRBV4-3 and TRBJ2-1; 9 nucleotides align to TRBD2. CDR3 length equals 16 residues. V lost 1 base, J lost 5 bases, and 6 bases stayed unmatched. Germline CDR1 reads LGHNA; CDR2 reads YSLEER. The CDR3 sequence: CASSQGAGGNHNEQFF. CDR3 coding DNA: TGCGCCAGCAGCCAAGGCGCGGGAGGGAATCACAATGAGCAGTTCTTC.

CDR3 nucleotides: TGTGCCAGCAGGTCCGGGACAGACTATGGCTACACCTTC. It translates to CASRSGTDYGYTF. This chain connects TRBV6-1 to TRBJ1-2; the match to TRBD1 covers 7 bases. The CDR3 is 13 amino acids. Germline V gives CDR1 MNHNS, CDR2 SASEGT. V shed 6 bases and J 3 bases; nucleotides not matched to a gene: 4.

The chain uses TRBV19 and TRBJ2-7; the D gene is possibly TRBD1 (6 bases). CDR1 and CDR2 from the germline V gene are LNHDA and SQIVND (reference sequence). Trimming removed 3 bases at V and 1 base at J, with 13 bases between. The CDR3 length is 15 residues. CDR3 sequence (DNA): TGTGCCAGTAGTATCACAGGGCTTGGTTCCTACGAGCAGTACTTC. Translated: CASSITGLGSYEQYF.

The chain combines TRBV30 with TRBJ2-4; 9 nucleotides agree with TRBD1. Unmatched junction bases numbered 4, after V lost 8 bases and J lost 5 bases. This CDR3 contains 12 residues. CDR1 and CDR2 from the germline V gene are GTSNPN and SVGIG (reference sequence). In nucleotides, the CDR3 is TGTGCCCGGGGACAGGGTGAAAACATTCAGTACTTC. Protein product: CARGQGENIQYF.

The chain uses TRBV7-2 and TRBJ2-6, with 7 positions matching TRBD2. The V segment lost 3 bases and the J segment 0 bases; nucleotides outside the gene matches: 11. This CDR3 has 19 residues. Germline-derived CDR1 and CDR2 are SGHTA and FQGNSA. CDR3 loop: CASSFQWRGTSSGANVLTF. The CDR3 DNA reads TGTGCCAGCAGCTTTCAATGGCGGGGGACCAGCTCTGGGGCCAACGTCCTGACTTTC.

The genes are TRBV29-1 and TRBJ2-7; no reliable D call. V was cut by 4 bases and J by 0 bases, with 7 bases left in between. The germline V gene encodes CDR1 SQVTM and CDR2 ANQGSEA. The CDR3 sequence is 12 residues long. The chain's CDR3 is CSVVEFSYEQYF. CDR3 DNA: TGCAGCGTTGTGGAGTTCTCCTACGAGCAGTACTTC.

This chain uses TRBV28 with TRBJ2-7; 13 bases are shared with TRBD2. The V gene's germline CDR1 is MDHEN and CDR2 SYDVKM. This CDR3 has 14 residues. J gave up 6 bases and V 6 bases, and 5 bases lay outside the gene matches. CDR3 in amino acids: CASSPGTSGTEQYF. The CDR3 DNA sequence: TGTGCCAGCAGCCCTGGGACTAGCGGGACCGAGCAGTACTTC.

A single count supports this clone. The chain carries TRBV6-5 and TRBJ2-4; D is undetermined. Trimming removed 5 bases at V and 8 bases at J, with 10 bases between. Germline CDR1 and CDR2: MNHEY and SVGAGI. This CDR3 comprises 12 residues. The CDR3 DNA is TGTGCCAGCAGTCGACTCAGAGACATTCAGTACTTC. Encoded protein: CASSRLRDIQYF.

This chain connects TRBV14 to TRBJ2-2, with TRBD2 as a possible D gene (6 bases). Germline CDR1 reads SGHDN; CDR2 reads FVKESK. V shed 4 bases and J shed 8 bases, with 20 bases lying between them. The CDR3 runs 16 residues. The chain's CDR3 is CASSPNRGSRLGELFF. DNA of the CDR3: TGTGCCAGCAGCCCTAATCGGGGGAGTCGCCTGGGGGAGCTGTTTTTT.